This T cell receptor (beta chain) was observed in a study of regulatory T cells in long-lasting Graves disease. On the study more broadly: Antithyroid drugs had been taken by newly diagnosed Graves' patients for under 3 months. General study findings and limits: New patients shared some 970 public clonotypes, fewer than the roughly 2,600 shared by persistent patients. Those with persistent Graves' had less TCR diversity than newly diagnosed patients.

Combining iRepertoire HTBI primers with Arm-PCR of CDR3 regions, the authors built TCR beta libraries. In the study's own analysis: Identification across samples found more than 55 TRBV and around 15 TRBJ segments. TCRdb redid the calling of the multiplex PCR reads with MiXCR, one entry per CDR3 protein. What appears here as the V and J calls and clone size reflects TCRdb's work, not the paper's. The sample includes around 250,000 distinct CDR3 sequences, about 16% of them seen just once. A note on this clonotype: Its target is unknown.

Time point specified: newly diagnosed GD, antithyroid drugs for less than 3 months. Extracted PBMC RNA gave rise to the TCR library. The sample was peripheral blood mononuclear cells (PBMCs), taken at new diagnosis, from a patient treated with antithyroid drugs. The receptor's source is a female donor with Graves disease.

In nucleotides, the CDR3 is TGTGCCATCAGCTGGGATAGACAGGGGGCGGGCAATGAGCAGTTCTTC. The encoded protein is CAISWDRQGAGNEQFF. This chain joins TRBV10-3 and TRBJ2-1; the match to TRBD1 covers 10 bases. This CDR3 comprises 16 residues. Germline V gene sequence: CDR1 ENHRY, CDR2 SYGVKD. The J segment lost 6 bases and the V segment lost 6 bases, leaving 11 bases of the junction unmatched.